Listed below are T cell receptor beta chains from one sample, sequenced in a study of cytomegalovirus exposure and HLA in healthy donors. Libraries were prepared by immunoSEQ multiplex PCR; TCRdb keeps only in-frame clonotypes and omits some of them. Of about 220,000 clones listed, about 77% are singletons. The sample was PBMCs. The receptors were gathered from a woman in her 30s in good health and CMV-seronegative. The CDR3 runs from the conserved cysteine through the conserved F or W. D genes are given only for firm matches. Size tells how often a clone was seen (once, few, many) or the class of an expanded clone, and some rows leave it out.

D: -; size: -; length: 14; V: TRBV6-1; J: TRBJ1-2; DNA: TGTGCCAGCAGTGAAGAATTGGAGCTCTATGGCTACACCTTC; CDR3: CASSEELELYGYTF
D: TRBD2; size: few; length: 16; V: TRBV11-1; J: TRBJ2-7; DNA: TGTGCCAGCAGCTCGACTAGCGGGGGGAGCTCCTACGAGCAGTACTTC; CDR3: CASSSTSGGSSYEQYF
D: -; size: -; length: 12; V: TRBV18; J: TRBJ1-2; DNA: TGTGCCAGCTCACCCAGTTCCTATGGCTACACCTTC; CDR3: CASSPSSYGYTF
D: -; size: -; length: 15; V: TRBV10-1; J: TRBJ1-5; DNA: TGCGCCAGCAGCCAGCCCATTGTTAGGGGAGGGCCCCAGCATTTT; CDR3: CASSQPIVRGGPQHF
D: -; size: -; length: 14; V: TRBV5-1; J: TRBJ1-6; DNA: TGCGCCAGCAGCTTTGGGGGGGGCGATTCACCCCTCCACTTT; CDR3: CASSFGGGDSPLHF
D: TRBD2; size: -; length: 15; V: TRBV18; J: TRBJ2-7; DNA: TGTGCCAGCTCATCCACTAGCGGTTACTCCTACGAGCAGTACTTC; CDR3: CASSSTSGYSYEQYF
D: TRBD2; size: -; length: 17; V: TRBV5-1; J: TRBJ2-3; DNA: TGCGCCAGCAGCTTGGTGTATGCGGGGGGCGGCACAGATACGCAGTATTTT; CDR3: CASSLVYAGGGTDTQYF
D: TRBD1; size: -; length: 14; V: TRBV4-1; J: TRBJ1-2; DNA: TGCGCCAGCAGCCATCCGACAGGGACCTATGGCTACACCTTC; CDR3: CASSHPTGTYGYTF
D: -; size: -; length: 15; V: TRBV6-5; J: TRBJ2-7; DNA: TGTGCCAGCGGGTCCCGGGGGGCCTACCCCTACGAGCAGTACTTC; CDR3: CASGSRGAYPYEQYF
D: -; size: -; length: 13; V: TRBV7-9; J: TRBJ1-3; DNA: TGTTCCAGCAGCTCCGTGTCGGGAAACACCATATATTTT; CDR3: CSSSSVSGNTIYF
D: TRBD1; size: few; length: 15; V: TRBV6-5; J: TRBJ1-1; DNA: TGTGCCAGCAGTTACGGCAGGGGGTTAGACACTGAAGCTTTCTTT; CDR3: CASSYGRGLDTEAFF
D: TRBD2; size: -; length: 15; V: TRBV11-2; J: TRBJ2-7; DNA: TGTGCCAGCAGCCTCTGGACTAGCGGGGAGGGCGAGCAGTACTTC; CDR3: CASSLWTSGEGEQYF
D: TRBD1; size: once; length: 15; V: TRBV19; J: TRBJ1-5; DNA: TGTGCCAGTACGGACAGGGGCAATAGCAATCAGCCCCAGCATTTT; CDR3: CASTDRGNSNQPQHF
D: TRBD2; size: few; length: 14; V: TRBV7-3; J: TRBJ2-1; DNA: TGTGCCAGCAGCTTAACGCGGGGGGACAATGAGCAGTTCTTC; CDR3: CASSLTRGDNEQFF
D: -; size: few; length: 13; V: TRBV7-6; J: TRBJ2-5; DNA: TGTGCCAGCAGCTTAGAGGTGGAGGGGATGGAATACTTC; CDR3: CASSLEVEGMEYF
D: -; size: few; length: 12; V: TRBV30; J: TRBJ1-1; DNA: TGTGCCTGGAGTTACATGAACACTGAAGCTTTCTTT; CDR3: CAWSYMNTEAFF
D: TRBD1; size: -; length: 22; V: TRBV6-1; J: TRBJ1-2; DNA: TGTGCCAGCAGTGAAGCCCCTTTTCGCCCGTCTAGTTCGACAGGGGGAAGCTATGGCTACACCTTC; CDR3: CASSEAPFRPSSSTGGSYGYTF
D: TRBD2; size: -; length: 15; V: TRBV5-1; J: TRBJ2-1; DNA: TGCGCCAGCACTGCTAGCGGGCCGGCCTACAATGAGCAGTTCTTC; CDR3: CASTASGPAYNEQFF
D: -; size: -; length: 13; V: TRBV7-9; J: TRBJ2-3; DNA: TGTGCCAGCAGCTTTGGCTCCACAGATACGCAGTATTTT; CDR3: CASSFGSTDTQYF
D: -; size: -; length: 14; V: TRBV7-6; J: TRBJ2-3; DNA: TGTGCCAGCAGTCTTATTTCTAGCACAGATACGCAGTATTTT; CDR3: CASSLISSTDTQYF
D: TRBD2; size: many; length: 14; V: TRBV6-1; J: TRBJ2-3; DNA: TGTGCCAGCCTTAAGCGGGGAGGCACAGATACGCAGTATTTT; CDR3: CASLKRGGTDTQYF
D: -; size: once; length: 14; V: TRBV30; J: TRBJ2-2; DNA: TGTGCCGGACGGGGGGCATCGAACACCGGGGAGCTGTTTTTT; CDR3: CAGRGASNTGELFF
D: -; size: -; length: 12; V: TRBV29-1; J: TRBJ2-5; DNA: TGCAGCGTCCCTAGTGTTGGGGAGACCCAGTACTTC; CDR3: CSVPSVGETQYF
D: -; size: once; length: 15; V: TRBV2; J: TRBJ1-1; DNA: TGTGCCAGCAGACTCTGGGGGCGTGGAGACACTGAAGCTTTCTTT; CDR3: CASRLWGRGDTEAFF
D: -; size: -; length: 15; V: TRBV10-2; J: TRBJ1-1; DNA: TGCGCCAGCAGTGAGTCGACTGATATGAACACTGAAGCTTTCTTT; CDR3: CASSESTDMNTEAFF
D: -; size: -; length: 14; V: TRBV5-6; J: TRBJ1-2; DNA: TGTGCCGGCAGCTTGGTTGGAGAGAACTATGGCTACACCTTC; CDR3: CAGSLVGENYGYTF
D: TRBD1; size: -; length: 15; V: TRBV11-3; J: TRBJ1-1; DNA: TGTGCCAGCAGCTCGGGACAGGGGCGTGGCACTGAAGCTTTCTTT; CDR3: CASSSGQGRGTEAFF
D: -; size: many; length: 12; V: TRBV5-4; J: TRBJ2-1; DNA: TGTGCCAGCAGTCTTGGGCTCGATGAGCAGTTCTTC; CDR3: CASSLGLDEQFF
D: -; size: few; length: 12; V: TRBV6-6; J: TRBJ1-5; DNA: TGTGCAAGCACTTATTCGAGGAAGGATCCACATTTT; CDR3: CASTYSRKDPHF
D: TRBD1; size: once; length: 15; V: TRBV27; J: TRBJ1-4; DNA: TGTGCCAGCAGTCCCATTGGGTCTTCAGGGGGGAAACTGTTTTTT; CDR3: CASSPIGSSGGKLFF
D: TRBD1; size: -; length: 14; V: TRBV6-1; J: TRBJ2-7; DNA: TGTGCCAGCAGAACGAGGACAGGGTTGTTCGAGCAGTACTTC; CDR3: CASRTRTGLFEQYF
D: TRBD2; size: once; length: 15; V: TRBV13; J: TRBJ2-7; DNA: TGTGCCAGCAGCCCAGGGCTAGCGGTATCCTACGAGCAGTACTTC; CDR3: CASSPGLAVSYEQYF
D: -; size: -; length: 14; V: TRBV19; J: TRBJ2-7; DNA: TGTGCCAGTAGTACCCCTGGTGTCGGGTCCGAGCAGTACTTC; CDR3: CASSTPGVGSEQYF
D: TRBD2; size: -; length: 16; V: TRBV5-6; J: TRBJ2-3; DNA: TGTGCCAGCAGCCAGGGTTCGGGAGGGTATTCAGATACGCAGTATTTT; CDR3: CASSQGSGGYSDTQYF
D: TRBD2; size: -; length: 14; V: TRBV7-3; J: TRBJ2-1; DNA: TGTGCCAGCAGCCGGACTAGCGGGTACAATGAGCAGTTCTTC; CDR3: CASSRTSGYNEQFF
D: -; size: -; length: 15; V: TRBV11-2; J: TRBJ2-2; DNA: TGTGCCAGCAGCTTAGCTGACTCTCGGGCCGGGGAGCTGTTTTTT; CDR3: CASSLADSRAGELFF
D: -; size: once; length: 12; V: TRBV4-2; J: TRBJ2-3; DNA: TGTGCCAGCAGCCTTCCGACAGATACGCAGTATTTT; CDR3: CASSLPTDTQYF
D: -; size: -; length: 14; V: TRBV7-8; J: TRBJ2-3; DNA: TGTGCCAGCAGCCCTAGTGGCGTCACAGATACGCAGTATTTT; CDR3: CASSPSGVTDTQYF
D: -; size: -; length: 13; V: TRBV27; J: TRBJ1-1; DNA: TGTGCCAGCAGTCCAGGGACATATCCTGAAGCTTTCTTT; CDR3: CASSPGTYPEAFF
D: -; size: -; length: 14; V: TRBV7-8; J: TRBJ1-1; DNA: TGTGCCAGCAGCCCAAACGAGTTTGGCACTGAAGCTTTCTTT; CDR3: CASSPNEFGTEAFF
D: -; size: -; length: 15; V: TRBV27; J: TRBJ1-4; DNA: TGTGCCAGCAGTTCTCTATCCAGGTCTACTGAAAAACTGTTTTTT; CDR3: CASSSLSRSTEKLFF
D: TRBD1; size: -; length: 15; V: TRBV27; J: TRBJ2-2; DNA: TGTGCCAGCAGCCCCGGGGGGACAGGGGGAGGGGAGCTGTTTTTT; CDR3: CASSPGGTGGGELFF